This entry lists 6 T cell receptor beta chains sequenced from one sample in a study of blood T cell repertoires in COVID-19. Using immunoSEQ multiplex PCR, the repertoire was profiled, and TCRdb retains in-frame clones only, with some absent. The sample includes some 200,000 clones, 85% of them seen just once. Material: peripheral blood. Receptor source: a man aged 50 or older who had recovered from COVID-19.

The chain employs TRBV7-9 and TRBJ1-2; possibly TRBD1 for D (5 bases). Per germline, CDR1 SEHNR and CDR2 FQNEAQ (reference sequence). This CDR3 comprises 15 residues. With 5 bases removed from V and 4 bases from J, the gap between germline ends came to 17 bases. This CDR3 is CASSVSGGEAYGYTF. The CDR3 nucleotides are TGTGCCAGCAGCGTCAGCGGGGGAGAGGCCTATGGCTACACCTTC.

This sequence joins TRBV4-1 and TRBJ2-5; D may be TRBD2 (5 bases). Germline loops: CDR1 MGHRA, CDR2 YSYEKL. This CDR3 has 15 amino acids. V was shortened by 0 bases and J by 5 bases, with 13 bases between the two germline ends. The CDR3 sequence: CASSQDLAERETQYF. The CDR3 DNA follows: TGCGCCAGCAGCCAAGATTTGGCGGAGCGGGAGACCCAGTACTTC.

The rearrangement links TRBV7-2 to TRBJ1-2; no firm D call. Germline CDR1 and CDR2: SGHTA and FQGNSA. V was pared by 1 base and J by 4 bases, with 16 bases between. There are 16 residues in the CDR3. CDR3 region: CASSLVRVTRGYGYTF. In DNA, the CDR3 is TGTGCCAGCAGCTTAGTACGAGTGACTCGCGGCTATGGCTACACCTTC. Supplemented by reference TRBV7-2 and TRBJ1-2, the full variable domain reads GAGVSQSPSNKVTEKGKDVELRCDPISGHTALYWYRQSLGQGLEFLIYFQGNSAPDKSGLPSDRFSAERTGGSVSTLTIQRTQQEDSAVYLCASSLVRVTRGYGYTFGSGTRLTVV.

The chain couples TRBV9 to TRBJ2-2, with 9 positions matching TRBD2. The CDR3 extends over 19 amino acids. The J segment lost 2 bases and the V segment lost 0 bases, leaving 11 bases of the junction unmatched. Looked up from germline, CDR1 is SGDLS and CDR2 is YYNGEE. The CDR3 bases are TGTGCCAGCAGCGTAGCCCGGAGTAGCGGGAGCCTAAACACCGGGGAGCTGTTTTTT. It specifies CASSVARSSGSLNTGELFF.

This clone was counted once. The chain joins TRBV2 to TRBJ1-2; 10 nucleotides line up with TRBD1. This CDR3 has 14 amino acids. The V gene end was trimmed by 5 bases and the J gene end by 2 bases; junction bases not matched to a gene: 2. The germline V gene has CDR1 SNHLY and CDR2 FYNNEI. The CDR3 reads CASSMGQGNYGYTF. The CDR3 DNA reads TGTGCCAGCAGTATGGGACAGGGGAACTATGGCTACACCTTC.

This chain connects TRBV7-9 to TRBJ2-5; D perhaps matches TRBD2 (6 bases). Trimming removed 7 bases from V and 4 bases from J, with 13 bases in between. This CDR3 has 13 residues. The germline V gene encodes CDR1 SEHNR and CDR2 FQNEAQ (reference sequence). CDR3 sequence reads: CASNPSGVETQYF. The CDR3, as DNA: TGTGCCAGCAACCCCTCGGGGGTAGAGACCCAGTACTTC.